The 14 T cell receptor beta chains below were found in one sample sequenced in a study of blood T cells in healthy people across ages. The second PCR ran about 6 to 11 cycles with a sample-barcoded 5' primer and J-beta primers. From the 5' RACE reads, TCRdb called clonotypes with MiXCR, one entry per CDR3 protein. The sample has approximately 600,000 distinct CDR3 sequences; about 53% are singletons. Sequencing used blood. The receptor source for this set is a man in his fifties or sixties in good health.

This clonotype was observed a few times. DNA of the CDR3: TGCGCCAGCAGCTTCGCAGGGGTCTACGAGCAGTACTTC. Translation gives CASSFAGVYEQYF. The chain has TRBV5-1 and TRBJ2-7; weak D call: TRBD1 (6 bases). The germline V and J ends were trimmed by 2 bases and 3 bases, with 9 bases remaining between them. The CDR3 contains 13 residues. Germline V gives CDR1 SGHRS, CDR2 YFSETQ.

This clonotype was counted only a few times. The chain recombines TRBV27 with TRBJ2-7; possibly TRBD1 for D (6 bases). The CDR3 is 15 amino acids. V was pared by 9 bases and J by 0 bases, with 18 bases between. Germline V gene sequence: CDR1 MNHEY, CDR2 SMNVEV (reference sequence). CDR3 in amino acids: CARAPDRPSSYEQYF. The CDR3 DNA follows: TGTGCCAGGGCTCCCGACAGGCCTAGCTCCTACGAGCAGTACTTC.

The chain carries TRBV6-2 or TRBV6-3 and TRBJ1-1, with no clear D. Germline-derived CDR1 and CDR2 are MNHEY and SVGEGT. The CDR3 has 15 amino acids. Trimming stripped 4 bases from V and 5 bases from J, with 17 bases between. The CDR3 loop reads CASSWSGNPRTEAFF. In DNA, the CDR3 is TGTGCCAGCAGTTGGTCCGGGAACCCCAGGACTGAAGCTTTCTTT.

The chain has TRBV12-3 or TRBV12-4 and TRBJ1-6; TRBD1 might be the D (6 bases). Trimming removed 6 bases at V and 13 bases at J, with 13 bases between. CDR3 length equals 12 residues. The CDR3 region is CASRLQGAPLHF. The CDR3 coding sequence is TGTGCCAGCAGGCTACAGGGCGCGCCCCTCCACTTT.

This clonotype was counted between two and nine times. The chain joins TRBV29-1 to TRBJ2-7; D gene ambiguous. V gave up 4 bases and J gave up 1 base, with 8 bases separating them. The germline CDR1 and CDR2 sequences are SQVTM and ANQGSEA. This CDR3 contains 12 residues. In DNA, the CDR3 is TGCAGCGTTGGTACTATTTCCTACGAGCAGTACTTC. It translates to CSVGTISYEQYF.

This clonotype showed up many times. The V call is TRBV7-2, the J call TRBJ2-3, with 9 bases matching TRBD2. From germline, CDR1 is SGHTA and CDR2 FQGNSA. V shed 5 bases and J 3 bases; nucleotides not matched to a gene: 12. The CDR3 spans 17 residues. The CDR3 here is CASSPGWLAGRTDTQYF. The CDR3 region has the DNA TGTGCCAGCAGCCCCGGTTGGCTAGCGGGGAGAACAGATACGCAGTATTTT.

CDR3 protein: CASSYQGLQTQYF. The CDR3 bases are TGTGCCAGCAGTTACCAGGGGCTCCAGACCCAGTACTTC. The chain uses TRBV6-2 or TRBV6-3 and TRBJ2-7, with D perhaps matching TRBD1 (6 bases). Judging by the DNA end, TRBJ2-5 fits better; the J call may be wrong. Looked up from germline, CDR1 is MNHEY and CDR2 is SVGEGT. The CDR3 runs to 13 residues.

V and J are TRBV3-1 and TRBJ2-3, with a weak D call TRBD2 (6 bases). Trimming removed 1 base from V and 5 bases from J, with 10 bases in between. The CDR3 has 14 amino acids. CDR1 and CDR2 (germline): LGHDT, YNNKEL (reference sequence). The CDR3 nucleotides read TGTGCCAGCAGCCAAGGGCGGGGACGAGATACGCAGTATTTT. Translation: CASSQGRGRDTQYF.

The rearrangement uses TRBV28 and TRBJ1-2; D remains ambiguous. From germline, CDR1 is MDHEN and CDR2 SYDVKM. Deletions cut 2 bases from V and 0 bases from J, with 16 bases between. The CDR3 has 17 residues. The CDR3 here is CASSLPNLAGSNYGYTF. CDR3 nucleotides: TGTGCCAGCAGTTTACCGAATCTCGCGGGGTCTAACTATGGCTACACCTTC.

This clonotype was recorded a few times. V gene TRBV20-1 combines with J gene TRBJ1-4; TRBD1 agrees at 9 bases. V lost 6 bases, J lost 8 bases, and 7 bases stayed unmatched. The CDR3 covers 13 residues. Germline V gene lookup returns CDR1 DFQATT and CDR2 SNEGSKA (reference sequence). The CDR3 is CSAEQGAEEKLFF. The CDR3 DNA follows: TGCAGTGCCGAACAGGGGGCAGAGGAAAAACTGTTTTTT.

The chain links TRBV9 to TRBJ1-1, with D possibly TRBD1 on 5 matching bases. Germline V gives CDR1 SGDLS, CDR2 YYNGEE. V shed 0 bases and J shed 5 bases, with 8 bases lying between them. This CDR3 has 13 residues. Here the CDR3 reads CASSVAPGTEAFF. The CDR3 bases are TGTGCCAGCAGCGTAGCCCCAGGGACTGAAGCTTTCTTT.

The chain carries TRBV12-3 or TRBV12-4 and TRBJ1-5; no firm D call. V was clipped by 6 bases and J by 2 bases, with 8 bases between them. The CDR3 runs to 13 residues. Here the CDR3 DNA reads TGTGCCAGCAGGGTCGCGGGCAATCAGCCCCAGCATTTT. This translates into CASRVAGNQPQHF.

The chain links TRBV10-2 to TRBJ2-7; D is possibly TRBD2 (6 bases). V lost 0 bases and J lost 5, with 14 bases in between. CDR3 size: 15 residues. Germline values: CDR1 WSHSY, CDR2 SAAADI. CDR3 DNA: TGCGCCAGCAGTGAGTCTGGGGGACTCACTGACGAGCAGTACTTC. This translates into CASSESGGLTDEQYF.

The chain employs TRBV5-1 and TRBJ2-5; the match to TRBD2 covers 8 bases. Germline V gene lookup returns CDR1 SGHRS and CDR2 YFSETQ. The junction had 8 bases not matched to a gene; V was cut back by 0 bases and J by 4 bases. This CDR3 has 16 residues. DNA of the CDR3: TGCGCCAGCAGCTTGGTTTTAGCGGGATTAGGAGAGACCCAGTACTTC. Its translation is CASSLVLAGLGETQYF.